This TCR beta chain stems from a study of immune evolution from preneoplasia to lung adenocarcinoma. Study-wide background: HLA loss of heterozygosity: around 6.5% AIS, approximately 15% MIA, roughly 30% ADC, none AAH. Study outcomes and limitations: Top clone frequencies peaked in normal lung, apparently declining through invasive adenocarcinoma.

TCRdb's table, derived via immunoSEQ multiplex PCR, lists solely in-frame clones and lacks some. This sample has some 7,800 clones, with 72% found just once. Deletions cut 11 bases from V and 5 bases from J, with 13 bases between. Germline V CDR1 and CDR2: ENHRY, SYGVKD. The CDR3 extends over 11 amino acids. This clone is a singleton in its sample. What it binds is unknown. Sequencing was done on a sample of FFPE lung adenocarcinoma in situ tissue. The clonotype comes from a donor older than 65 with lung adenocarcinoma. Some clones in this sample may be carry-over from other donors' samples. The J gene is TRBJ2-7, the V gene TRBV10-3; D gene uncertain. This CDR3 is CAVSGADEQYF. In DNA, the CDR3 is TGTGCCGTCTCAGGTGCCGACGAGCAGTACTTC.